The present T cell receptor beta chain was sequenced within a study of blood T cell repertoires in COVID-19. Overall study context: The origin of the acute and convalescent COVID-19 samples was the United States, Italy and Spain. From T cells, B-cell-depleted T cells, or PBMCs came the material, which was cDNA or gDNA.

A few counts support this clone. The Seattle site enrolled patients during active infection and followed them longitudinally. CDR1 is SGHRS and CDR2 is YFSETQ in the germline V gene. The CDR3 is 13 residues long. V lost 5 bases and J 2 bases, leaving 8 bases between the germline ends. Per the authors' pipeline: Counts of nucleated cells, estimated from reference gene primer amplification, were obtained. The method was immunoSEQ multiplex PCR; TCRdb's version includes in-frame clones alone and lacks a portion of them. V and J calls and clone size are those listed in that table; D and trimming were worked out from the DNA. The sample holds over 250,000 clones, around 85% seen once.

The chain links TRBV5-1 to TRBJ1-3; D unclear. Sequencing used peripheral blood. This TCR derives from a human donor with COVID-19, enrolled during active disease. The donor label of this sample is uncertain. The CDR3, as DNA: TGCGCCAGCAGGCGCGTCCCTGGAAACACCATATATTTT. The encoded protein is CASRRVPGNTIYF. The whole variable domain, remainder taken from reference TRBV5-1 and TRBJ1-3, is KAGVTQTPRYLIKTRGQQVTLSCSPISGHRSVSWYQQTPGQGLQFLFEYFSETQRNKGNFPGRFSGRQFSNSRSEMNVSTLELGDSALYLCASRRVPGNTIYFGEGSWLTVV.